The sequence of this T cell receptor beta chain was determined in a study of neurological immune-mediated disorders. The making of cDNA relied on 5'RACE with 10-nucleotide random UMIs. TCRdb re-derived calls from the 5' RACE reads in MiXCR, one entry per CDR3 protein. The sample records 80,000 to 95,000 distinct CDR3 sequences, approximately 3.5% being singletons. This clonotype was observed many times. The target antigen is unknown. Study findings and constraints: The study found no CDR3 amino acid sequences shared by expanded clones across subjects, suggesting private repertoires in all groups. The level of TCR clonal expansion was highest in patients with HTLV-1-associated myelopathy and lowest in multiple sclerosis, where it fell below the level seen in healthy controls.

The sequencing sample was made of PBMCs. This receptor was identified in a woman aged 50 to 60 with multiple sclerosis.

The CDR3 here is CASSEGAGVTYNEQFF. DNA of the CDR3: TGTGCCAGCTCTGAGGGGGCGGGGGTCACCTACAATGAGCAGTTCTTC. The chain links TRBV6-5 to TRBJ2-1, with D perhaps TRBD1 or TRBD2 (7 bases each). Per the germline V gene, CDR1 is MNHEY and CDR2 is SVGAGI. V was cut by 8 bases and J by 2 bases, with 19 bases left in between. The length of the CDR3 is 16 residues.